A selection of T cell receptor beta chains follows, all from one sample in a study of CD8+ T cells in alopecia areata. Data came from immunoSEQ multiplex PCR; TCRdb stores just in-frame clones and leaves some out. The table includes hundreds of thousands of clones, more than 55% detected once. Sample: CD4+ T cells sorted from blood, taken at week 44, from a patient treated with tofacitinib. The receptors shown here come from a human donor with alopecia areata. Each CDR3 is given without its conserved first and last residue.

j_gene | v_gene | len | CDR3aa
TRBJ1-6 | TRBV30 | 12 | AWSPGQSNSPLH
TRBJ1-1 | TRBV19 | 10 | ASSNRGGQAF
TRBJ1-1 | TRBV7-2 | 12 | ASSLAGGLAEAF
TRBJ2-6 | TRBV5-1 | 13 | ASSRGQAGANVLT
TRBJ2-7 | TRBV7-2 | 12 | ASSPETGPYEQY
TRBJ2-3 | TRBV7-9 | 14 | ASSLGALAGADTQY
TRBJ1-5 | TRBV30 | 11 | AWSLFAGQPQH
TRBJ2-7 | TRBV18 | 14 | ASSPPVGGGAYEQY
TRBJ1-2 | TRBV7-9 | 12 | ASSYNTGSYGYT
TRBJ2-5 | TRBV29-1 | 9 | SKEWGETQY
TRBJ1-1 | TRBV6-1 | 11 | ASRGGLSTEAF
TRBJ1-1 | TRBV29-1 | 9 | SGGFDTEAF
TRBJ1-1 | TRBV29-1 | 9 | SVSRDDEAF
TRBJ1-1 | TRBV5-1 | 11 | ASSPGQNTEAF
TRBJ2-1 | TRBV29-1 | 12 | SVDTSGVRNEQF
TRBJ1-1 | TRBV27 | 11 | ASSLLGTAVAF